The rows below give T cell receptor beta chains drawn from one sample of a study of Graves' ophthalmopathy and Graves' hyperthyroidism. Each CDR3 protein is one row after TCRdb ran MiXCR on the multiplex PCR reads. Here the sample spans over a million distinct CDR3 sequences, about 40% being singletons. Material for sequencing was peripheral blood or thyroid tissue (not recorded which). The receptor source for this set is an adult man with Graves' hyperthyroidism. Each CDR3 is given with its conserved first and last residue. Fields, in order: V gene, CDR3 length, J gene, CDR3 protein.

V gene: TRBV15
CDR3 length: 17
J gene: TRBJ2-2
CDR3 protein: CATSRDAWRGHTGELFF

V gene: TRBV24-1
CDR3 length: 15
J gene: TRBJ1-4
CDR3 protein: CATSDNTVLNEKLFF

V gene: TRBV25-1
CDR3 length: 15
J gene: TRBJ1-5
CDR3 protein: CASSYSLRGEQPQHF

V gene: TRBV20-1
CDR3 length: 11
J gene: TRBJ2-3
CDR3 protein: CSASRPATQYF

V gene: TRBV7-8
CDR3 length: 20
J gene: TRBJ1-4
CDR3 protein: CASSPQAEALLSELYEKLFF

V gene: TRBV7-2
CDR3 length: 14
J gene: TRBJ2-6
CDR3 protein: CASSLDAGANVLTF

V gene: TRBV7-8
CDR3 length: 14
J gene: TRBJ2-1
CDR3 protein: CASSLVLIGGEQFF

V gene: TRBV10-3
CDR3 length: 18
J gene: TRBJ2-5
CDR3 protein: CAIRPSERASGGLETQYF

V gene: TRBV6-2/TRBV6-3
CDR3 length: 15
J gene: TRBJ1-1
CDR3 protein: CASSPALGGFTEAFF

V gene: TRBV29-1
CDR3 length: 12
J gene: TRBJ1-5
CDR3 protein: CSLGVGNQPQHF

V gene: TRBV12-3/TRBV12-4
CDR3 length: 13
J gene: TRBJ1-1
CDR3 protein: CASKRSENTEAFF

V gene: TRBV28
CDR3 length: 14
J gene: TRBJ1-2
CDR3 protein: CASTPGGGGYGYTF

V gene: TRBV3-1
CDR3 length: 15
J gene: TRBJ2-2
CDR3 protein: CASSHRGNPSGELFF

V gene: TRBV7-6
CDR3 length: 14
J gene: TRBJ2-2
CDR3 protein: CASSHIAGPGELFF

V gene: TRBV29-1
CDR3 length: 12
J gene: TRBJ1-2
CDR3 protein: CSVEGDRGGYTF

V gene: TRBV11-2
CDR3 length: 15
J gene: TRBJ2-7
CDR3 protein: CASSLMASRVYEQYF

V gene: TRBV25-1
CDR3 length: 14
J gene: TRBJ1-4
CDR3 protein: CASSDWTGREKLFF

V gene: TRBV27
CDR3 length: 14
J gene: TRBJ1-2
CDR3 protein: CASRQGASVYGYTF

V gene: TRBV7-2
CDR3 length: 15
J gene: TRBJ1-2
CDR3 protein: CASSTSGGSNYGYTF

V gene: TRBV7-2
CDR3 length: 15
J gene: TRBJ1-2
CDR3 protein: CASSLGWGDNYGYTF

V gene: TRBV19
CDR3 length: 14
J gene: TRBJ1-5
CDR3 protein: CASSRRRGNQPQHF

V gene: TRBV5-6
CDR3 length: 13
J gene: TRBJ1-1
CDR3 protein: CASSLASYTEAFF

V gene: TRBV12-3/TRBV12-4
CDR3 length: 16
J gene: TRBJ2-7
CDR3 protein: CASSLDNRSKTYEQYF

V gene: TRBV20-1
CDR3 length: 15
J gene: TRBJ1-1
CDR3 protein: CSARDTGSISAEAFF

V gene: TRBV25-1
CDR3 length: 16
J gene: TRBJ1-1
CDR3 protein: CASSEAREVWGTEAFF

V gene: TRBV7-9
CDR3 length: 14
J gene: TRBJ1-1
CDR3 protein: CAWTAGQPNTEAFF

V gene: TRBV25-1
CDR3 length: 16
J gene: TRBJ2-5
CDR3 protein: CASSESLGGGKETQYF

V gene: TRBV19
CDR3 length: 16
J gene: TRBJ1-1
CDR3 protein: CASSNRGRTPNTEAFF

V gene: TRBV19
CDR3 length: 13
J gene: TRBJ1-1
CDR3 protein: CASSADRKREAFF